A selection of T cell receptor beta chains follows, all from one sample in a study of CD8 T cells in Susac syndrome. TCRdb re-analysed the immunoSEQ multiplex PCR reads in MiXCR, keeping a single row per CDR3 protein. The table lists approximately 130,000 distinct CDR3 sequences, roughly 89% of them singletons, with around 0.24% in the top ten. Sequencing was performed on CD8+ T cells from PBMCs. The receptors here all came from a human donor with multiple sclerosis. Both conserved end residues are part of each CDR3. The D gene is left open where the match is weak. For some rows the clone size is stated as once, few or many, or as a class when expanded; others skip it.

d_call j_call cdr3_length clone_size v_call cdr3_nt cdr3_aa
. TRBJ2-1 14 . TRBV10-3 TGTGCCATCAGCCCTAACGGGCCCCACAATGAGCAGTTCTTC CAISPNGPHNEQFF
. TRBJ2-2 17 . TRBV19 TGTGCCAGTAGTATAGCTAATTGGAAAGCGAACACCGGGGAGCTGTTTTTT CASSIANWKANTGELFF
. TRBJ2-3 14 . TRBV5-1 TGCGCCAGCAGCTTGGGGGATGCCACAGATACGCAGTATTTT CASSLGDATDTQYF
TRBD2 TRBJ2-2 16 . TRBV7-6 TGTGCCAGCAGCCCATTAGCGGGAGGGAACACCGGGGAGCTGTTTTTT CASSPLAGGNTGELFF
TRBD2 TRBJ2-1 15 . TRBV7-8 TGTGCCAGCAGGCTAGGGGCTAGCGGTAACAATGAGCAGTTCTTC CASRLGASGNNEQFF
. TRBJ2-3 13 . TRBV20-1 TGCAGTGCTCCGCCAGGTGACCAGGGTACGCAGTATTTT CSAPPGDQGTQYF
. TRBJ2-7 13 . TRBV20-1 TGCAGTGCTAGGCCGGAGGGCCAGTACGAGCAGTACTTC CSARPEGQYEQYF
. TRBJ2-1 15 . TRBV27 TGTGCCAGCAGTTTGGGGTTCCCCCAGGGGAATGAGCAGTTCTTC CASSLGFPQGNEQFF
. TRBJ2-1 15 . TRBV6-5 TGTGCCAGCAGTTACTCGGCGGGATGGAACAATGAGCAGTTCTTC CASSYSAGWNNEQFF
. TRBJ1-5 14 . TRBV19 TGTGCCAGTAGTATCCGGGACCTCAATCAGCCCCAGCATTTT CASSIRDLNQPQHF
. TRBJ1-1 13 . TRBV4-1 TGCGCCAGCAGCCCCGACAGAATTCCTGAAGCTTTCTTT CASSPDRIPEAFF
. TRBJ2-7 16 . TRBV28 TGTGCCAGCAGTAGCAGGGTGATCACCCAACTGTACGAGCAGTACTTC CASSSRVITQLYEQYF
. TRBJ2-3 14 . TRBV24-1 TGTGCCACCAGTGATTTTTTAGGTACAGATACGCAGTATTTT CATSDFLGTDTQYF
TRBD1 TRBJ1-2 18 . TRBV18 TGTGCCAGCTCACCACCGGGACAGGCCGTGGGTTTGGACTATGGCTACACCTTC CASSPPGQAVGLDYGYTF
TRBD1 TRBJ2-7 13 . TRBV12-3/TRBV12-4 TGTGCCAGCATCGACAGGGTTACGTACGAGCAGTACTTC CASIDRVTYEQYF
. TRBJ2-7 15 . TRBV20-1 TGCAGTGCTAGAGATCGTACGGTATTCGGCTACGAGCAGTACTTC CSARDRTVFGYEQYF
. TRBJ1-1 13 . TRBV28 TGTGCCAGCAGCGTCGGGAGGAACACTGAAGCTTTCTTT CASSVGRNTEAFF
. TRBJ2-1 12 . TRBV29-1 TGCAGCGTTGAAGTTCGCTACAATGAGCAGTTCTTC CSVEVRYNEQFF
. TRBJ1-4 16 . TRBV12-3/TRBV12-4 TGTGCCAGCACTATGGAGGGGTTGGGGTATAATGAAAAACTGTTTTTT CASTMEGLGYNEKLFF
TRBD1 TRBJ2-2 15 . TRBV5-6 TGTGCCAACAGCTTGGGACAGGGGGGATCAGGGGAGCTGTTTTTT CANSLGQGGSGELFF
. TRBJ2-1 11 once TRBV6-2/TRBV6-3 TGTGCCAGCGGCTGGTACAATGAGCAGTTCTTC CASGWYNEQFF
. TRBJ1-2 13 . TRBV5-5 TGTGCCAGCAGCCCCGATTATAACTATGGCTACACCTTC CASSPDYNYGYTF
. TRBJ1-1 12 . TRBV4-2 TGTGCCAGCAGCCACACAAACACTGAAGCTTTCTTT CASSHTNTEAFF
. TRBJ1-5 12 . TRBV6-1 TGTGCCAGCAGTCGCCCGGGGCAGCCCCAGCATTTT CASSRPGQPQHF
TRBD2 TRBJ2-3 14 once TRBV30 TGTGCCTGGAGTTATAGCGGGTACACAGATACGCAGTATTTT CAWSYSGYTDTQYF
. TRBJ1-1 17 . TRBV10-3 TGTGCCATCAGTGAGTCATATGAGGGAATGGAGAACACTGAAGCTTTCTTT CAISESYEGMENTEAFF
. TRBJ1-5 15 . TRBV4-3 TGCGCCAGCAGCAAAGGGCACCCTAGCAATCAGCCCCAGCATTTT CASSKGHPSNQPQHF
TRBD2 TRBJ2-5 16 . TRBV3-1 TGTGCCAGCAGCCTTCTAGCGGAAGGACTACAAGAGACCCAGTACTTC CASSLLAEGLQETQYF
. TRBJ1-1 15 once TRBV20-1 TGCAGTGCTAGAGAACAGCTGTGGGGGAACACTGAAGCTTTCTTT CSAREQLWGNTEAFF
. TRBJ2-5 14 . TRBV9 TGTGCCAGCAGCGTAGATCGAGGCGGAGAGACCCAGTACTTC CASSVDRGGETQYF
. TRBJ2-7 14 . TRBV2 TGTGCCTCGGAAGGGGCAGACGCTCTCTACGAGCAGTACTTC CASEGADALYEQYF
TRBD1 TRBJ2-7 15 . TRBV15 TGTGCCACCAGCAGTTGGACAGGGGTGGGCAACGAGCAGTACTTC CATSSWTGVGNEQYF
. TRBJ2-4 16 . TRBV25-1 TGTGCCAGCAGTGTCCCTCTGGTACTAGCCAAAAACATTCAGTACTTC CASSVPLVLAKNIQYF
. TRBJ2-7 15 . TRBV13 TGTGCCAGCAGCTATGCGGGCCGCGGCTCCTACGAGCAGTACTTC CASSYAGRGSYEQYF
. TRBJ2-7 14 once TRBV27 TGTGCCAGCAGGAACACAGGGATTCCCTACGAGCAGTACTTC CASRNTGIPYEQYF
. TRBJ2-2 15 . TRBV19 TGTGCCAGTAGAGGTGGGATAGCGAACACCGGGGAGCTGTTTTTT CASRGGIANTGELFF
TRBD2 TRBJ2-2 15 . TRBV6-2/TRBV6-3 TGTGCCAGCGGCGGACTAGCGGGAGCCACCGGGGAGCTGTTTTTT CASGGLAGATGELFF
TRBD1 TRBJ1-1 16 . TRBV11-2 TGTGCCAGCAGCCCGAGTTCCGGGACAGAGAACACTGAAGCTTTCTTT CASSPSSGTENTEAFF
. TRBJ2-5 15 . TRBV7-3 TGTGCCAGCAGCCTGGGAACTAGCTCGTCACAGACCCAGTACTTC CASSLGTSSSQTQYF
TRBD2 TRBJ2-7 14 . TRBV3-1 TGTGCCAGCCGCACTAGCGGAAGCTCCTACGAGCAGTACTTC CASRTSGSSYEQYF
TRBD2 TRBJ2-1 15 . TRBV30 TGTGCCTGGAGGGCAACTAGCGGGAGGTGGAATGAGCAGTTCTTC CAWRATSGRWNEQFF
. TRBJ2-1 16 . TRBV7-2 TGTGCCAGCAAAAAGGGGGAGAGGAGCTCCTACAATGAGCAGTTCTTC CASKKGERSSYNEQFF
TRBD1 TRBJ2-7 13 . TRBV27 TGTGCCAGCAGTTCAAGGACAGGCTACGAGCAGTACTTC CASSSRTGYEQYF
. TRBJ1-2 15 . TRBV13 TGTGCCAGCAGCTTAGGCGCAGGGGCGTACTATGGCTACACCTTC CASSLGAGAYYGYTF